Following are 21 T cell receptor beta chains from one sample sequenced in a study of blood T cell repertoires in COVID-19. This table comes from immunoSEQ multiplex PCR, and its TCRdb copy is limited to in-frame clones, with some not included. The sample lists roughly 33,000 clones, 90% occurring once. The sequenced sample consisted of peripheral blood. The receptors were gathered from a human donor in a cohort sampled during active COVID-19.

This clone was recorded only once. The chain couples TRBV5-1 to TRBJ2-2; D is perhaps TRBD1 (6 bases). The germline V and J ends were trimmed by 0 bases and 5 bases, with 11 bases remaining between them. Germline V CDR1 and CDR2: SGHRS, YFSETQ. This CDR3 has 15 residues. CDR3 DNA sequence: TGCGCCAGCAGCTTGGTACAGGGAGAGACCGGGGAGCTGTTTTTT. Protein product: CASSLVQGETGELFF.

The chain links TRBV5-6 to TRBJ2-1; 12 bases are a match to TRBD2. The germline CDR1 and CDR2 sequences are SGHDT and YYEEEE. J gave up 0 bases and V 3 bases, and 4 bases lay outside the gene matches. This CDR3 contains 17 residues. CDR3 protein: CASSSLAGGSSYNEQFF. In nucleotides, the CDR3 is TGTGCCAGCAGCTCGCTAGCGGGAGGGAGCTCCTACAATGAGCAGTTCTTC.

The chain links TRBV3-1 (or the pseudogene TRBV3-2) to TRBJ1-4, with 8 bases matching TRBD1. J was trimmed by 1 base and V by 5 bases; bases with no gene match: 6. This CDR3 has 16 residues. In germline, CDR1 is LGHDT, CDR2 YNNKEL (reference sequence). The chain's CDR3 is CASSSLDRGTNEKLFF. The CDR3 nucleotides are TGTGCCAGCAGCTCCCTTGACAGGGGAACTAATGAAAAACTGTTTTTT.

The rearrangement uses TRBV5-4 and TRBJ1-5; 8 bases agree with TRBD1. Germline-derived CDR1 and CDR2 are SGHNT and YYREEE (reference sequence). Trimming removed 0 bases from V and 6 bases from J; junction bases left unmatched: 5. This CDR3 contains 15 residues. The CDR3 DNA follows: TGTGCCAGCAGCTTGGACGGGACAGGCGGTCAGCCCCAGCATTTT. It is translated as CASSLDGTGGQPQHF. The full variable domain, rest sourced from reference TRBV5-4 and TRBJ1-5, is ETGVTQSPTHLIKTRGQQVTLRCSSQSGHNTVSWYQQALGQGPQFIFQYYREEENGRGNFPPRFSGLQFPNYSSELNVNALELDDSALYLCASSLDGTGGQPQHFGDGTRLSIL.

The chain uses TRBV27 and TRBJ2-7, with 11 bases aligning to TRBD2. V shed 8 bases, J shed 1 base, and the junction held 4 bases outside the gene matches. CDR1 and CDR2 (germline): MNHEY, SMNVEV (reference sequence). This CDR3 is built from 14 residues. CDR3 sequence: CASRLAGGSYEQYF. Here the CDR3 DNA reads TGTGCCAGCCGTCTAGCGGGAGGTTCCTACGAGCAGTACTTC.

This clone occurred once. V is TRBV6-1 and J is TRBJ2-1; 14 bases line up with TRBD2. This CDR3 region has 18 residues. The V gene end was trimmed by 2 bases and the J gene end by 6 bases; junction bases not matched to a gene: 9. The germline CDR1 and CDR2 sequences are MNHNS and SASEGT. This CDR3 is CASSERAGTSGSLNEQFF. CDR3 in DNA: TGTGCCAGCAGTGAACGTGCCGGGACTAGCGGGAGTCTCAATGAGCAGTTCTTC.

The count of this clone is one. The chain employs TRBV6-6 and TRBJ1-1; no definite D call. This CDR3 has 12 residues. The germline gives CDR1 MNHNY, CDR2 SVGAGI (reference sequence). Trimming stripped 6 bases from V and 4 bases from J, with 9 bases between. CDR3 nucleotides: TGTGCCAGCAGCGAGGGCGGCACTGAAGCTTTCTTT. Its protein product is CASSEGGTEAFF.

This clone was counted only a few times. V usage is TRBV5-1 and J usage is TRBJ2-5; 8 bases line up with TRBD2. This CDR3 has 17 residues. Germline V gene data show CDR1 as SGHRS and CDR2 as YFSETQ. Trimming took 3 bases from V and 5 from J; bases not matched to a gene: 15. DNA for the CDR3: TGCGCCAGCAGCTATACTAGCGGCGGAGGGGCCCGGGAGACCCAGTACTTC. Translation gives CASSYTSGGGARETQYF.

The chain combines TRBV30 with TRBJ2-7; D may be TRBD1 (7 bases). CDR1 is GTSNPN, CDR2 SVGIG, per germline (reference sequence). The CDR3 has 13 amino acids. The germline V and J ends were trimmed by 0 bases and 6 bases, with 12 bases remaining between them. For the CDR3, the DNA is TGTGCCTGGAGTGTACAGGGGAGGCGCGAGCAGTACTTC. Translation gives CAWSVQGRREQYF.

The rearrangement joins TRBV6-2 or TRBV6-3 to TRBJ2-5; no clear D gene. The V and J ends lost 6 bases and 5 bases respectively, with 7 bases between them. Germline loops: CDR1 MNHEY, CDR2 SVGEGT. The length of the CDR3 is 11 residues. CDR3 DNA: TGTGCCAGCAGCCCCGGGGAGACCCAGTACTTC. Residues: CASSPGETQYF.

This chain links TRBV9 with TRBJ2-2; D is perhaps TRBD2 (6 bases). V was shortened by 6 bases and J by 2 bases, with 11 bases between the two germline ends. Germline V gene data show CDR1 as SGDLS and CDR2 as YYNGEE. This CDR3 spans 14 amino acids. Written as DNA, the CDR3 is TGTGCCAGCAAAACCGGGAGCAACACCGGGGAGCTGTTTTTT. This codes for CASKTGSNTGELFF.

The rearrangement joins TRBV30 to TRBJ1-6; no clear D gene. The V gene's germline CDR1 is GTSNPN and CDR2 SVGIG (reference sequence). The CDR3 contains 13 residues. Trimming pared 5 bases from V and 8 bases from J, leaving 13 bases between. The CDR3 DNA follows: TGTGCCTGGCGCCAACAGAGTGATTCACCCCTCCACTTT. This gives the protein CAWRQQSDSPLHF.

The chain recombines TRBV5-4 with TRBJ2-3, with 15 bases matching TRBD2. This CDR3 spans 18 amino acids. Per the germline V gene, CDR1 is SGHNT and CDR2 is YYREEE (reference sequence). Germline trimming cut 4 bases from V and 5 bases from J; bases unmatched to any gene: 11. The CDR3 sequence: CASSPTGLAGGRKDTQYF. The CDR3 nucleotides are TGTGCCAGCAGCCCAACGGGACTAGCGGGAGGTAGGAAAGATACGCAGTATTTT.

The V call is TRBV27, the J call TRBJ1-1; a possible D gene is TRBD1 (6 bases). The V end lost 3 bases, the J end lost 10 bases, and 15 bases lay between the germline ends. CDR1 and CDR2 from the germline V gene are MNHEY and SMNVEV (reference sequence). The CDR3 sequence is 13 residues long. CDR3 in amino acids: CASSLVAGDGAFF. The CDR3 DNA sequence: TGTGCCAGCAGTTTGGTGGCAGGGGATGGAGCTTTCTTT.

This clone was found once. The J gene is TRBJ1-1, the V gene TRBV19; D is ambiguous. The CDR3 totals 13 residues. The germline V gene has CDR1 LNHDA and CDR2 SQIVND (reference sequence). V gave up 7 bases and J gave up 1 base, with 10 bases separating them. The CDR3 reads CASNKRANTEAFF. The CDR3 bases are TGTGCCAGTAATAAGAGGGCGAACACTGAAGCTTTCTTT.

Only one count was recorded for this clone. This rearrangement joins TRBV29-1 to TRBJ2-5; 8 positions match TRBD2. The CDR3 extends over 17 amino acids. The V gene end was trimmed by 1 base and the J gene end by 4 bases; junction bases not matched to a gene: 14. Per the germline V gene, CDR1 is SQVTM and CDR2 is ANQGSEA. CDR3 sequence (DNA): TGCAGCGTTGAAGTAAGAGCGGGAGTGGGCCGCGGAGAGACCCAGTACTTC. Translated: CSVEVRAGVGRGETQYF.

The chain combines TRBV5-5 with TRBJ2-5, with D uncertain. V was clipped by 0 bases and J by 2 bases, with 11 bases between them. This CDR3 is 15 amino acids long. Germline V CDR1 and CDR2: SGHKS, YYEKEE (reference sequence). CDR3 nucleotides: TGTGCCAGCAGCTTGGATTGGGCAGTACAAGAGACCCAGTACTTC. Translation gives CASSLDWAVQETQYF.

The chain recombines TRBV28 with TRBJ2-3; 12 positions agree with TRBD2. V shed 5 bases, J shed 6 bases, and the junction held 12 bases outside the gene matches. The CDR3 is 17 residues long. Germline CDR1 is MDHEN and CDR2 is SYDVKM. The CDR3 sequence: CASSRLASGRADDTQYF. CDR3 bases: TGTGCCAGCAGTCGTCTTGCTAGCGGGAGGGCCGATGATACGCAGTATTTT.

This clone was observed a handful of times. The chain employs TRBV9 and TRBJ1-6; 7 bases fit TRBD1. This CDR3 region has 16 residues. After removal of 4 bases from V and 7 bases from J, the junction contained 11 bases not matched to a gene. Germline V gives CDR1 SGDLS, CDR2 YYNGEE. The CDR3 region has the DNA TGTGCCAGCAGCCAGGGGGAGACTAGGGGAAATTCACCCCTCCACTTT. This codes for CASSQGETRGNSPLHF.

The chain recombines TRBV5-4 with TRBJ2-2, with 12 bases that match TRBD2. Germline CDR1 and CDR2: SGHNT and YYREEE (reference sequence). The CDR3 length is 17 residues. The V gene end was trimmed by 5 bases and the J gene end by 5 bases; junction bases not matched to a gene: 10. CDR3 sequence: CASSPMTSGSRTGELFF. The CDR3 DNA sequence: TGTGCCAGCAGTCCCATGACTAGCGGGAGTCGGACCGGGGAGCTGTTTTTT.

This chain links TRBV27 with TRBJ1-5; D may be TRBD1 (6 bases). This CDR3 has 15 residues. Between the trimmed V and J ends, which lost 2 bases and 6 bases, there was a span of 14 bases. Germline V gene data show CDR1 as MNHEY and CDR2 as SMNVEV (reference sequence). CDR3 sequence (DNA): TGTGCCAGCAGTTTAACGGGGGGCCTAAGTCAGCCCCAGCATTTT. The encoded protein is CASSLTGGLSQPQHF.